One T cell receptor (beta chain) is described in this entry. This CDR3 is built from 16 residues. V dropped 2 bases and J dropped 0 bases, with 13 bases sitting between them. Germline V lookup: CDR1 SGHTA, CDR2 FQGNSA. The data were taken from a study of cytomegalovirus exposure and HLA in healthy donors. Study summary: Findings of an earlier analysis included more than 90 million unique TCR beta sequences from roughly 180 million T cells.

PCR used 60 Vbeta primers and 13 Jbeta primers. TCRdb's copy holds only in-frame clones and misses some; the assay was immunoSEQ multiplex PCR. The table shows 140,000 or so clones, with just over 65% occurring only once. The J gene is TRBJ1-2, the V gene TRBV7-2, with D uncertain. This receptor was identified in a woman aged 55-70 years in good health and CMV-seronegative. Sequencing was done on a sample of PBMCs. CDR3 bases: TGTGCCAGCAGCTTATTCCCGGCGGGGTCTAACTATGGCTACACCTTC. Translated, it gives CASSLFPAGSNYGYTF. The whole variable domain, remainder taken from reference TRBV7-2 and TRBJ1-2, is GAGVSQSPSNKVTEKGKDVELRCDPISGHTALYWYRQSLGQGLEFLIYFQGNSAPDKSGLPSDRFSAERTGGSVSTLTIQRTQQEDSAVYLCASSLFPAGSNYGYTFGSGTRLTVV.